The present T cell receptor (beta chain) was sequenced within a study of blood T cell repertoires in COVID-19. Germline V gene data show CDR1 as WSHSY and CDR2 as SAAADI. The V and J ends lost 3 bases and 4 bases, in that order; junction bases with no gene match: 4. The CDR3 is 15 residues long. The assay was immunoSEQ multiplex PCR, and TCRdb's table has in-frame clones only and misses some. The sample consists of 90,000 to 130,000 clones, 80% to 90% of them appearing once. The receptor comes from an older woman with acute or convalescent COVID-19. Sequencing used peripheral blood. V usage is TRBV10-2 and J usage is TRBJ2-1; TRBD1 matches 9 bases. As DNA, the CDR3 is TGCGCCAGCAGTGAACAGGGGGCGAGGTACAATGAGCAGTTCTTC. It yields the protein CASSEQGARYNEQFF.